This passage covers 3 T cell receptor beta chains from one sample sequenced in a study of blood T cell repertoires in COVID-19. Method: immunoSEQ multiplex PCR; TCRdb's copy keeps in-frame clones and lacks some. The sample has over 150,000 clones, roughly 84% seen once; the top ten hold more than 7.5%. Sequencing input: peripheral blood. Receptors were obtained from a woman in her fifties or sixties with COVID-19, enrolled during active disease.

Here the CDR3 reads CASSETHENIQYF. As DNA, the CDR3 is TGTGCCAGCAGTGAAACACACGAAAACATTCAGTACTTC. The chain couples TRBV6-1 to TRBJ2-4, with D unclear. Trimming left V 2 bases short and J 5 bases short, with 7 bases between. This CDR3 is built from 13 residues. Germline V gives CDR1 MNHNS, CDR2 SASEGT.

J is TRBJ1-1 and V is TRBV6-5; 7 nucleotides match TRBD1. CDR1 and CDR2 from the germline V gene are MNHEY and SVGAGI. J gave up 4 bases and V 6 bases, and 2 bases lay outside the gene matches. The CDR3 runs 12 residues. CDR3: CASRTGFTEAFF. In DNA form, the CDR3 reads TGTGCCAGCAGGACAGGGTTCACTGAAGCTTTCTTT.

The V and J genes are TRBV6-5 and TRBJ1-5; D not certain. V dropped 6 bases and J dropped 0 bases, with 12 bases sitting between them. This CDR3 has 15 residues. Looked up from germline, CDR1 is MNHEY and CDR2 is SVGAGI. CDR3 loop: CASRVSGYSNQPQHF. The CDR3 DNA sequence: TGTGCCAGCAGGGTCTCAGGTTATAGCAATCAGCCCCAGCATTTT.